These 26 T cell receptor beta chains came from one sample sequenced in a study of blood T cell repertoires in COVID-19. Method: immunoSEQ multiplex PCR; TCRdb's copy keeps in-frame clones and lacks some. The data show some 74,000 clones, with approximately 76% seen just once and about a sixth held by the top ten. The sequencing sample was made of peripheral blood. All receptors derive from a man in his 70s with active or convalescent COVID-19.

This clone was seen once. The chain uses TRBV28 and TRBJ1-5; maybe TRBD1 (5 bases). Trimming removed 5 bases at V and 4 bases at J, with 15 bases between. Per germline, CDR1 MDHEN and CDR2 SYDVKM. The CDR3 covers 15 residues. The CDR3 bases are TGTGCCAGCAGTGCACAGGCGAGCCGAAATCAGCCCCAGCATTTT. It is translated as CASSAQASRNQPQHF.

The chain carries TRBV6-2 or TRBV6-3 and TRBJ2-7; either TRBD1 or TRBD2 may fit D (7 bases each). The CDR3 is 14 residues long. V lost 7 bases to trimming and J lost 3 bases, with 16 bases between them. Germline CDR1 reads MNHEY; CDR2 reads SVGEGT. The CDR3 reads CASTPGGVGYEQYF. In DNA, the CDR3 is TGTGCCAGCACCCCAGGGGGGGTAGGCTACGAGCAGTACTTC.

The chain couples TRBV6-1 to TRBJ2-1, with a tentative D call TRBD2 (5 bases). Germline CDR1 MNHNS, CDR2 SASEGT. Trimming cost V 3 bases and J 3 bases, with 12 bases left between them. This CDR3 is 15 amino acids long. DNA for the CDR3: TGTGCCAGCAGTGAGTCGATAGCGAGCTACAATGAGCAGTTCTTC. This gives the protein CASSESIASYNEQFF.

CDR3 protein: CASSQREYNEQFF. CDR3 sequence (DNA): TGTGCCAGCAGCCAACGGGAATACAATGAGCAGTTCTTC. The J gene is TRBJ2-1, the V gene TRBV12-3 or TRBV12-4, with D perhaps TRBD2 (5 bases). This CDR3 comprises 13 residues. Trimming pared 6 bases from V and 4 bases from J, leaving 10 bases between.

V is TRBV15 and J is TRBJ2-4; TRBD2 matches 7 bases. Germline CDR1 and CDR2: LNHNV and YYDKDF (reference sequence). CDR3 length: 18 residues. V lost 0 bases to trimming and J lost 3 bases; unmatched junction nucleotides: 11. The CDR3 DNA reads TGTGCCACCAGCAGAGATTCCCTAGGGAGGGGCGACAAAAACATTCAGTACTTC. Translating it yields CATSRDSLGRGDKNIQYF.

J is TRBJ2-2 and V is TRBV24-1; TRBD1 aligns across 7 bases. Germline V gene data show CDR1 as KGHDR and CDR2 as SFDVKD. CDR3 length: 16 amino acids. V lost 1 base to trimming and J lost 5 bases; unmatched junction nucleotides: 6. The CDR3 bases are TGTGCCACCAGTGATTTATCAGGGGGAGAGACCGGGGAGCTGTTTTTT. Protein product: CATSDLSGGETGELFF.

This rearrangement joins TRBV2 to TRBJ2-5; tentatively, D is TRBD2 (5 bases). The germline CDR1 and CDR2 sequences are SNHLY and FYNNEI. The CDR3 has 13 residues. V lost 9 bases, J lost 4 bases, and 15 bases lay in between. The CDR3 is CASERADVETQYF. The CDR3 bases are TGTGCCAGTGAGAGGGCGGACGTAGAGACCCAGTACTTC.

The chain links TRBV7-2 to TRBJ1-2, with unresolved D. V was trimmed by 0 bases and J by 5 bases, leaving 10 bases between them. Germline V lookup: CDR1 SGHTA, CDR2 FQGNSA. The CDR3 is 14 residues long. Here the CDR3 reads CASSLAPGEYGYTF. CDR3 DNA sequence: TGTGCCAGCAGCTTAGCCCCCGGAGAGTATGGCTACACCTTC.

The CDR3 protein is CATFTGGADEKLFF. CDR3 nucleotides: TGTGCCACTTTCACAGGGGGCGCGGATGAAAAACTGTTTTTT. The rearrangement links TRBV6-5 to TRBJ1-4, with 9 nucleotides matching TRBD1. CDR3 size: 14 residues. Unmatched junction bases numbered 9, after V lost 10 bases and J lost 6 bases. Germline CDR1 MNHEY, CDR2 SVGAGI.

The chain combines TRBV6-5 with TRBJ1-1, with D uncertain. The CDR3 covers 12 residues. Trimming left V 4 bases short and J 5 bases short, with 8 bases between. CDR1 is MNHEY, CDR2 SVGAGI, per germline. CDR3: CASSSQMTEAFF. The CDR3 region has the DNA TGTGCCAGCAGTTCTCAGATGACTGAAGCTTTCTTT.

The CDR3 protein is CASGPSGANVLTF. CDR3 nucleotides: TGTGCTAGTGGTCCATCTGGGGCCAACGTCCTGACTTTC. The V call is TRBV12-5, the J call TRBJ2-6; D is unresolved. V was pared by 5 bases and J by 1 base, with 3 bases between. The germline CDR1 and CDR2 sequences are LGHNT and FRNRAP. The CDR3 contains 13 residues. Full variable domain (missing parts from reference TRBV12-5 and TRBJ2-6): DARVTQTPRHKVTEMGQEVTMRCQPILGHNTVFWYRQTMMQGLELLAYFRNRAPLDDSGMPKDRFSAEMPDATLATLKIQPSEPRDSAVYFCASGPSGANVLTFGAGSRLTVL.

J is TRBJ2-7 and V is TRBV28, with TRBD2 matching 8 bases. Looked up from germline, CDR1 is MDHEN and CDR2 is SYDVKM. The CDR3 has 14 amino acids. V shed 3 bases and J 5 bases; nucleotides not matched to a gene: 6. CDR3 protein: CASSLAGGHDEQYF. CDR3 DNA sequence: TGTGCCAGCAGTTTGGCGGGGGGTCATGACGAGCAGTACTTC.

The gene calls are TRBV3-1 (or the pseudogene TRBV3-2) and TRBJ2-1, with 9 bases fitting TRBD2. CDR3 length: 15 amino acids. Trimming at V came to 4 bases and at J to 7 bases, leaving 8 bases not matched to a gene. Per the germline V gene, CDR1 is LGHDT and CDR2 is YNNKEL (reference sequence). CDR3 sequence: CASSRAGGRGNEQFF. Written as DNA, the CDR3 is TGTGCCAGCAGCCGAGCGGGGGGCCGGGGGAATGAGCAGTTCTTC.

J is TRBJ1-1 and V is TRBV11-2, with D tentatively TRBD1 (6 bases). The germline gives CDR1 SGHAT, CDR2 FQNNGV. Trimming shortened V by 2 bases and J by 10 bases, and 14 bases separated the two germline ends. The CDR3 is made up of 13 amino acids. CDR3 residues: CASSLRDNGPAFF. CDR3 sequence (DNA): TGTGCCAGCAGCTTAAGGGACAACGGTCCAGCTTTCTTT.

This rearrangement joins TRBV2 to TRBJ1-4; possible D gene TRBD1, 5 bases. The CDR3 runs to 14 residues. Germline CDR1 is SNHLY and CDR2 is FYNNEI. V was clipped by 7 bases and J by 4 bases, with 13 bases between them. In DNA, the CDR3 is TGTGCCAGCACTGAGGGGCGGGGTAATGAAAAACTGTTTTTT. It codes for CASTEGRGNEKLFF.

This clone came up a few times. The genes are TRBV9 and TRBJ1-1; D is unresolved. The CDR3 has 12 residues. The ends were cut back, 4 bases at V and 4 bases at J, with 8 bases in the middle. The germline V gene has CDR1 SGDLS and CDR2 YYNGEE. CDR3 protein: CASSPHGTEAFF. The CDR3 nucleotides read TGTGCCAGCAGCCCCCACGGCACTGAAGCTTTCTTT. Drawing the rest from reference TRBV9 and TRBJ1-1, the complete variable domain is DSGVTQTPKHLITATGQRVTLRCSPRSGDLSVYWYQQSLDQGLQFLIQYYNGEERAKGNILERFSAQQFPDLHSELNLSSLELGDSALYFCASSPHGTEAFFGQGTRLTVV.

The chain links TRBV7-8 to TRBJ1-2; TRBD1 is a possible D gene (5 bases). The CDR3 length is 15 residues. Germline V gene sequence: CDR1 SGHVS, CDR2 FQNEAQ. Trimming took 6 bases from V and 0 from J, leaving 14 bases between them. Written as DNA, the CDR3 is TGTGCCAGCAGTAGGACACCGCGAACTAACTATGGCTACACCTTC. Protein sequence: CASSRTPRTNYGYTF.

The V gene is TRBV4-1, the J gene TRBJ1-3, with unresolved D. The CDR3 contains 16 residues. V was trimmed by 1 base and J by 3 bases, leaving 13 bases between them. Looked up from germline, CDR1 is MGHRA and CDR2 is YSYEKL. The CDR3 spells CASSQASGRDGNTIYF. The CDR3, as DNA: TGCGCCAGCAGCCAAGCCTCCGGGAGGGATGGAAACACCATATATTTT.

The genes are TRBV5-8 and TRBJ2-1; D is uncertain. The V end lost 0 bases, the J end lost 1 base, and 8 bases lay between the germline ends. Germline-derived CDR1 and CDR2 are SGHTS and YDEGEE. CDR3 length: 15 residues. CDR3 DNA sequence: TGTGCCAGCAGCTTGGGCGGCCATTCCTACAATGAGCAGTTCTTC. Translated, it gives CASSLGGHSYNEQFF.

V usage is TRBV11-1 and J usage is TRBJ2-4; D is perhaps TRBD1 (5 bases). The V end lost 1 base, the J end lost 0 bases, and 10 bases lay between the germline ends. This CDR3 is built from 16 residues. The germline gives CDR1 SGHAT, CDR2 FQDESV (reference sequence). This CDR3 is CASSLVGDLAKNIQYF. In DNA, the CDR3 is TGTGCCAGCAGCTTAGTAGGGGATCTAGCCAAAAACATTCAGTACTTC.

This clone was observed a handful of times. The CDR3 DNA follows: TGTGCCAGCCAGGGGGCCCGCACAGATACGCAGTATTTT. This gives the protein CASQGARTDTQYF. The genes are TRBV7-9 and TRBJ2-3, with 8 bases matching TRBD1. CDR1 and CDR2 (germline): SEHNR, FQNEAQ (reference sequence). The CDR3 runs to 13 residues. J was trimmed by 1 base and V by 8 bases; bases with no gene match: 2.

The chain has TRBV6-6 and TRBJ1-5, with a tentative D call TRBD1 (5 bases). With 6 bases removed from V and 7 bases from J, the gap between germline ends came to 10 bases. This CDR3 is built from 12 residues. CDR1 and CDR2 from the germline V gene are MNHNY and SVGAGI (reference sequence). The CDR3 loop is CASRVGGQPQHF. For the CDR3, the DNA is TGTGCCAGCAGGGTTGGGGGGCAGCCCCAGCATTTT.

The J gene is TRBJ2-1, the V gene TRBV30; D is unresolved. This CDR3 is 12 amino acids long. Per the germline V gene, CDR1 is GTSNPN and CDR2 is SVGIG (reference sequence). Trimming removed 1 base from V and 10 bases from J, with 11 bases in between. In DNA form, the CDR3 reads TGTGCCTGGAGTGGATTAAACACGGAGCAGTTCTTC. It encodes CAWSGLNTEQFF.

This chain joins TRBV3-1 (or the pseudogene TRBV3-2) and TRBJ1-5; D unclear. Trimming took off 0 bases at V and 5 bases at J, with 11 bases between the two ends. The CDR3 covers 15 residues. Looked up from germline, CDR1 is LGHDT and CDR2 is YNNKEL (reference sequence). DNA of the CDR3: TGTGCCAGCAGCCAAGACTCCGGGATCCATCAGCCCCAGCATTTT. This codes for CASSQDSGIHQPQHF.

V and J are TRBV5-4 and TRBJ2-7, with 8 bases matching TRBD2. Per the germline V gene, CDR1 is SGHNT and CDR2 is YYREEE (reference sequence). The ends lost 2 bases at V and 2 bases at J; junction bases unmatched: 9. This CDR3 is built from 16 residues. For the CDR3, the DNA is TGTGCCAGCAGCTTATCCGGGACTAGTGCACCCTACGAGCAGTACTTC. Its translation is CASSLSGTSAPYEQYF. Full variable domain (outside the CDR3, taken from reference TRBV5-4 and TRBJ2-7): ETGVTQSPTHLIKTRGQQVTLRCSSQSGHNTVSWYQQALGQGPQFIFQYYREEENGRGNFPPRFSGLQFPNYSSELNVNALELDDSALYLCASSLSGTSAPYEQYFGPGTRLTVT.

The chain combines TRBV7-6 with TRBJ1-6; perhaps TRBD1 as D (5 bases). The CDR3 is made up of 16 amino acids. The V end was cut by 5 bases, the J end by 8 bases, with 19 bases between. Germline loops: CDR1 SGHVS, CDR2 FNYEAQ. CDR3 bases: TGTGCCAGCAGCCCGCAGGCGGGGAGGGGTGATTCACCCCTCCACTTT. It encodes CASSPQAGRGDSPLHF.